The 25 T cell receptor beta chains in this list originate from one sample, sequenced in a study of radiotherapy plus CTLA-4 blockade in lung cancer. Only in-frame clones appear in the TCRdb table, and some are missing; sequencing was by immunoSEQ multiplex PCR. Of 80,000 to 95,000 clones in the sample, approximately 82% are singletons; the top ten hold about 25%. The material sequenced was peripheral blood, taken from a patient treated with radiotherapy plus ipilimumab. The receptors here all came from a human donor with non-small cell lung cancer that progressed on radiotherapy plus ipilimumab.

V and J are TRBV13 and TRBJ2-5; no reliable D call. This CDR3 is built from 12 residues. Germline CDR1 is PRHDT and CDR2 is FYEKMQ (reference sequence). V was trimmed by 5 bases and J by 3 bases, leaving 7 bases between them. The CDR3 DNA reads as TGTGCCAGCAGCCTAGAAAAAGAGACCCAGTACTTC. It is translated as CASSLEKETQYF.

A note on this clone: Other DNA sequences in the sample encode the same CDR3. The chain uses TRBV10-1 and TRBJ2-2; 7 bases are a match to TRBD1. Germline lookup yields CDR1 WNHNN and CDR2 SYGVQD (reference sequence). The length of the CDR3 is 13 residues. J was trimmed by 3 bases and V by 8 bases; bases with no gene match: 3. The chain's CDR3 is CASSDRDTGELFF. The CDR3, as DNA: TGCGCCAGCTCTGACAGGGACACCGGGGAGCTGTTTTTT.

This clone was recorded only once. This chain uses TRBV7-6 with TRBJ2-3, with TRBD2 matching 9 bases. CDR3 size: 18 residues. Germline V CDR1 and CDR2: SGHVS, FNYEAQ. V gave up 2 bases and J gave up 0 bases; unmatched junction bases: 9. The CDR3 spells CASSLTPPSGTSTDTQYF. CDR3 DNA: TGTGCCAGCAGCTTAACACCCCCTAGCGGGACTAGCACAGATACGCAGTATTTT.

The J gene is TRBJ1-2, the V gene TRBV4-1, with D tentatively TRBD1 (6 bases). This CDR3 region has 16 residues. V was cut by 0 bases and J by 0 bases, with 11 bases left in between. CDR1 is MGHRA and CDR2 is YSYEKL in the germline V gene. The CDR3 DNA is TGCGCCAGCAGCCAAGATCCGGGGGGCTCTAACTATGGCTACACCTTC. Its protein is CASSQDPGGSNYGYTF.

The chain uses TRBV10-2 and TRBJ2-5; TRBD1 or TRBD2 may be the D gene (5 bases each). Germline CDR1 WSHSY, CDR2 SAAADI. The ends were cut back, 6 bases at V and 2 bases at J, with 7 bases in the middle. This CDR3 spans 12 amino acids. Written as DNA, the CDR3 is TGCGCCAGCAGGGGGGTGCAAGAGACCCAGTACTTC. Residues: CASRGVQETQYF.

Remarks on this clone: At one end the junction does not follow the germline gene, possibly because of a read error. The chain recombines TRBV5-1 with TRBJ2-2, with a possible D match to TRBD2 (6 bases). Germline values: CDR1 SGHRS, CDR2 YFSETQ. CDR3 length: 16 residues. CDR3 nucleotide sequence: TGCGCCAGCAGCTCCCGCTCGGGACTGCTCTCCGGGGTGCTGTTTTTT. Its translation: CASSSRSGLLSGVLFF.

The CDR3, as DNA: TGTGCCTGGAGGGGACAGGGGGGCCAGCCCCAGCATTTT. This encodes CAWRGQGGQPQHF. This chain uses TRBV30 with TRBJ1-5; 11 bases match TRBD1. Unmatched junction bases numbered 2, after V lost 3 bases and J lost 7 bases. There are 13 residues in the CDR3. CDR1 is GTSNPN and CDR2 is SVGIG in the germline V gene (reference sequence).

This clone was counted between two and nine times. This chain joins TRBV7-8 and TRBJ2-7; D gene uncertain. The CDR3 runs 11 residues. V lost 0 bases and J 6 bases, leaving 3 bases between the germline ends. Germline lookup yields CDR1 SGHVS and CDR2 FQNEAQ. The CDR3 reads CASSLAVEQYF. DNA of the CDR3: TGTGCCAGCAGCTTAGCCGTCGAGCAGTACTTC.

This clone has just a few counts. The genes are TRBV12-5 and TRBJ2-5; D may be TRBD2 (6 bases). Germline V lookup: CDR1 LGHNT, CDR2 FRNRAP. The CDR3 runs 17 residues. V lost 3 bases, J lost 4 bases, and 21 bases lay in between. CDR3 sequence: CASGFGLPGAFGETQYF. CDR3 sequence (DNA): TGTGCTAGTGGTTTTGGTTTACCGGGAGCCTTCGGAGAGACCCAGTACTTC.

The chain carries TRBV18 and TRBJ2-2, with D hard to call. Germline values: CDR1 KGHSH, CDR2 LQKENI. CDR3 length equals 14 residues. V was clipped by 2 bases and J by 5 bases, with 9 bases between them. CDR3 protein: CASSPAVGTGELFF. Here the CDR3 DNA reads TGTGCCAGCTCACCAGCAGTCGGAACCGGGGAGCTGTTTTTT.

The chain joins TRBV29-1 to TRBJ1-2, with TRBD1 matching over 9 bases. The CDR3 is 14 residues long. V dropped 3 bases and J dropped 6; count of bases not matched to a gene: 8. Germline-derived CDR1 and CDR2 are SQVTM and ANQGSEA. The CDR3 sequence is CSVEGVDRGDGYTF. For the CDR3, the DNA is TGCAGCGTTGAGGGGGTGGACAGGGGAGATGGCTACACCTTC.

J is TRBJ2-3 and V is TRBV9; a weak D match, TRBD1 (5 bases). Germline V lookup: CDR1 SGDLS, CDR2 YYNGEE. Trimming left V 2 bases short and J 8 bases short, with 15 bases between. CDR3 length: 14 amino acids. CDR3: CASSVPESRGTQYF. CDR3 nucleotides: TGTGCCAGCAGCGTCCCGGAATCTAGGGGTACGCAGTATTTT.

The chain couples TRBV28 to TRBJ2-5; no reliable D call. Trimming cost V 11 bases and J 3 bases, with 10 bases left between them. Germline-derived CDR1 and CDR2 are MDHEN and SYDVKM. The CDR3 length is 11 residues. This CDR3 is CAAGREETQYF. The CDR3 DNA reads TGTGCCGCCGGACGGGAAGAGACCCAGTACTTC.

The chain carries TRBV6-1 and TRBJ2-3; 12 bases agree with TRBD1. This CDR3 has 15 amino acids. Looked up from germline, CDR1 is MNHNS and CDR2 is SASEGT. V dropped 6 bases and J dropped 4; count of bases not matched to a gene: 5. The CDR3 DNA is TGTGCCAGCAGCTCCCGGGACAGGGGGCCAGATACGCAGTATTTT. Translation: CASSSRDRGPDTQYF.

The J gene is TRBJ2-1, the V gene TRBV7-3, with TRBD2 matching 9 bases. V lost 1 base to trimming and J lost 8 bases; unmatched junction nucleotides: 18. CDR1 SGHTA and CDR2 FQGTGA come from the germline V gene. The CDR3 contains 19 residues. This CDR3 is CASSLRGMGLAGTIHEQFF. For the CDR3, the DNA is TGTGCCAGCAGCTTAAGGGGGATGGGTCTAGCGGGAACTATTCATGAGCAGTTCTTC. Full variable domain (outside the CDR3, taken from reference TRBV7-3 and TRBJ2-1): GAGVSQTPSNKVTEKGKYVELRCDPISGHTALYWYRQSLGQGPEFLIYFQGTGAADDSGLPNDRFFAVRPEGSVSTLKIQRTERGDSAVYLCASSLRGMGLAGTIHEQFFGPGTRLTVL.

The chain combines TRBV12-5 with TRBJ2-6, with D uncertain. There are 18 residues in the CDR3. The germline V gene encodes CDR1 LGHNT and CDR2 FRNRAP. Trimming removed 5 bases at V and 0 bases at J, with 17 bases between. For the CDR3, the DNA is TGTGCTAGTGGTCCTACAGTCGCCCCCACCTCTGGGGCCAACGTCCTGACTTTC. It yields the protein CASGPTVAPTSGANVLTF. Full variable domain (rest looked up from reference TRBV12-5 and TRBJ2-6): DARVTQTPRHKVTEMGQEVTMRCQPILGHNTVFWYRQTMMQGLELLAYFRNRAPLDDSGMPKDRFSAEMPDATLATLKIQPSEPRDSAVYFCASGPTVAPTSGANVLTFGAGSRLTVL.

The DNA for the CDR3 is TGTGCCAGCTCCTTTGCCGCGGGGACAGATGAAAAACTGTTTTTT. This sequence encodes CASSFAAGTDEKLFF. The J gene is TRBJ1-4, the V gene TRBV18, with 7 bases aligning to TRBD1. The germline V gene encodes CDR1 KGHSH and CDR2 LQKENI. The CDR3 covers 15 residues. V shed 6 bases and J 6 bases; nucleotides not matched to a gene: 10. Variable domain in full (rest from reference TRBV18 and TRBJ1-4): NAGVMQNPRHLVRRRGQEARLRCSPMKGHSHVYWYRQLPEEGLKFMVYLQKENIIDESGMPKERFSAEFPKEGPSILRIQQVVRGDSAAYFCASSFAAGTDEKLFFGSGTQLSVL.

The rearrangement links TRBV9 to TRBJ1-1, with D unresolved. Trimming left V 2 bases short and J 6 bases short, with 11 bases between. Germline-derived CDR1 and CDR2 are SGDLS and YYNGEE. The CDR3 is 13 residues long. The CDR3 spells CASSVDHLAEAFF. In DNA, the CDR3 is TGTGCCAGCAGCGTGGACCACCTGGCTGAAGCTTTCTTT.

This clone turned up a few times. The chain combines TRBV4-2 with TRBJ2-1, with TRBD1 identical over 9 bases. The trim removed 4 bases at V and 7 bases at J, leaving 2 bases unmatched. The germline CDR1 and CDR2 sequences are LGHNA and YNFKEQ. The CDR3 totals 13 residues. Here the CDR3 reads CASSRDRDNEQFF. In DNA, the CDR3 is TGTGCCAGCAGCCGGGACAGGGATAATGAGCAGTTCTTC.

The gene calls are TRBV5-1 and TRBJ2-5, with TRBD2 as a possible D gene (6 bases). This CDR3 comprises 13 residues. Trimming stripped 3 bases from V and 5 bases from J, with 11 bases between. Germline V gene sequence: CDR1 SGHRS, CDR2 YFSETQ. CDR3 sequence: CASSSGVEETQYF. CDR3 nucleotides: TGCGCCAGCAGCTCGGGAGTGGAGGAGACCCAGTACTTC.

The rearrangement uses TRBV9 and TRBJ2-2, with D perhaps TRBD1 (5 bases). CDR1 SGDLS and CDR2 YYNGEE come from the germline V gene. The V end was cut by 0 bases, the J end by 5 bases, with 11 bases between. The CDR3 runs 15 residues. CDR3 region: CASSVGGSETGELFF. The CDR3 region has the DNA TGTGCCAGCAGCGTAGGGGGCTCGGAGACCGGGGAGCTGTTTTTT.

V usage is TRBV6-1 and J usage is TRBJ1-1; 9 bases map to TRBD1. CDR1 and CDR2 (germline): MNHNS, SASEGT. The CDR3 extends over 15 amino acids. Trimming at V came to 5 bases and at J to 3 bases, leaving 7 bases not matched to a gene. CDR3 sequence: CASSSRQGGHTEAFF. The CDR3 bases are TGTGCCAGCAGTAGCCGACAGGGGGGGCACACTGAAGCTTTCTTT.

This chain uses TRBV9 with TRBJ2-3; 14 bases align to TRBD2. V shed 3 bases and J 4 bases; nucleotides not matched to a gene: 7. This CDR3 comprises 17 residues. Germline V gives CDR1 SGDLS, CDR2 YYNGEE. The DNA of the CDR3 is TGTGCCAGCAGCGCCGGGACTAGCGGGAGTCTAGCAGATACGCAGTATTTT. Its protein product is CASSAGTSGSLADTQYF.

This chain connects TRBV29-1 to TRBJ1-5; TRBD1 is a possible D gene (6 bases). The germline V gene encodes CDR1 SQVTM and CDR2 ANQGSEA. The CDR3 sequence is 12 residues long. V lost 7 bases, J lost 4 bases, and 11 bases lay in between. The CDR3 is CSARDKNQPQHF. CDR3 in DNA: TGCAGCGCCCGGGACAAAAATCAGCCCCAGCATTTT.

The chain joins TRBV28 to TRBJ1-1, with D perhaps TRBD1 (6 bases). The V gene lost 3 bases and the J gene lost 4 bases, with 9 bases spanning the gap. The CDR3 contains 13 residues. Germline V lookup: CDR1 MDHEN, CDR2 SYDVKM. CDR3 in DNA: TGTGCCAGCAGTTTTACAGGGTTCACTGAAGCTTTCTTT. This encodes CASSFTGFTEAFF.